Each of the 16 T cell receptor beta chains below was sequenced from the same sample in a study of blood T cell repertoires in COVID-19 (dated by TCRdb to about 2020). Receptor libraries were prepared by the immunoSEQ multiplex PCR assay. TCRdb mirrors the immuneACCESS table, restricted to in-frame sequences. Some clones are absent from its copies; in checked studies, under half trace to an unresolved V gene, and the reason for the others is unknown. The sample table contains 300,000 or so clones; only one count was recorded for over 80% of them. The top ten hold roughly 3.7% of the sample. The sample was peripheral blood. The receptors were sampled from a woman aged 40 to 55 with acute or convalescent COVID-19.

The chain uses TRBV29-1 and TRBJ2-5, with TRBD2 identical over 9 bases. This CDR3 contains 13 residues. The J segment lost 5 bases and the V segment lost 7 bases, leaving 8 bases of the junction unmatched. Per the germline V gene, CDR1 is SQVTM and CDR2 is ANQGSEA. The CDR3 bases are TGCAGCGCCCGCCTAGCGGGGACGGAGACCCAGTACTTC. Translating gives CSARLAGTETQYF.

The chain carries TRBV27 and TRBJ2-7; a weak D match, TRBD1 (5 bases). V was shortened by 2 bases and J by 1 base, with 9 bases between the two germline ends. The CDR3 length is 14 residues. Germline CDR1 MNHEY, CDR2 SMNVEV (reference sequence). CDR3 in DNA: TGTGCCAGCAGTTTAGGTGCAGGGTCCTACGAGCAGTACGTC. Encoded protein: CASSLGAGSYEQYV.

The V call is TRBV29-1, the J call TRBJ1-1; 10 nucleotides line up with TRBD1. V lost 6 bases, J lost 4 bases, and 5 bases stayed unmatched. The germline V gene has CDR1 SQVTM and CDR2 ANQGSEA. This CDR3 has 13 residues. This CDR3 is CSVWDRGSTEAFF. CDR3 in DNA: TGCAGCGTCTGGGACAGGGGAAGCACTGAAGCTTTCTTT.

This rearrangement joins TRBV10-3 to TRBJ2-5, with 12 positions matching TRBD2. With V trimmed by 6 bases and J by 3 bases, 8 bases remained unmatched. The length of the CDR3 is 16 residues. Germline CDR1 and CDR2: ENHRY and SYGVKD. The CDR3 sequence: CAISPSGGDKKETQYF. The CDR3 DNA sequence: TGTGCCATCAGCCCTAGCGGGGGGGACAAAAAAGAGACCCAGTACTTC.

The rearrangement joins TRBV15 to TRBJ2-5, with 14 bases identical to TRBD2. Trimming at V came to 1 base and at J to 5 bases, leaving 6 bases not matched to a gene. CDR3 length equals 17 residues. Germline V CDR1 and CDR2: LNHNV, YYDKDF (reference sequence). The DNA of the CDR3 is TGTGCCACCAGCAGAGGAGGGGGACTAGCGGGGGTGGAGACCCAGTACTTC. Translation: CATSRGGGLAGVETQYF.

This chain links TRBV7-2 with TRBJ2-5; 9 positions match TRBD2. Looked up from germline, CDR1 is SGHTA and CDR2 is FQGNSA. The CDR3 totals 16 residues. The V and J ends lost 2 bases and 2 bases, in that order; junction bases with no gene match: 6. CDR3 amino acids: CASSLWRGGLQETQYF. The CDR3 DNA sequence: TGTGCCAGCAGCTTATGGCGGGGGGGGTTGCAAGAGACCCAGTACTTC.

The CDR3 sequence is CSVEAGDSNYGYTF. The CDR3 DNA reads as TGCAGCGTTGAGGCGGGTGATTCTAACTATGGCTACACCTTC. This chain links TRBV29-1 with TRBJ1-2; D call uncertain. Looked up from germline, CDR1 is SQVTM and CDR2 is ANQGSEA. V was pared by 3 bases and J by 0 bases, with 11 bases between. This CDR3 spans 14 amino acids.

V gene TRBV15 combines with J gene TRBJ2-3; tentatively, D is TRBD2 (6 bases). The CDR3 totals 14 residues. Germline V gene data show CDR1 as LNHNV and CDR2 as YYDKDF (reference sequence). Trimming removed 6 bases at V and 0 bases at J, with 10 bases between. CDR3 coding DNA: TGTGCCACCAGGAGGAGGGCTAGCACAGATACGCAGTATTTT. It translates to CATRRRASTDTQYF.

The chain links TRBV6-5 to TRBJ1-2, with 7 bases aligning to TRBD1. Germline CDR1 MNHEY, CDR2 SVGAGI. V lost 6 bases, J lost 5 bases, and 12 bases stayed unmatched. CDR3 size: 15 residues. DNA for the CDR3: TGTGCCAGCAGCCCCAGGGGGGACATGGGATATGGCTACACCTTC. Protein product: CASSPRGDMGYGYTF.

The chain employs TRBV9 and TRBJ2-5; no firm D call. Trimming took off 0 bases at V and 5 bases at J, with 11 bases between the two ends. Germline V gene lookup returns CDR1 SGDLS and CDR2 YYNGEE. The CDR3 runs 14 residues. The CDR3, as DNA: TGTGCCAGCAGCGTAGACGGTAGATGGGAGACCCAGTACTTC. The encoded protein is CASSVDGRWETQYF.

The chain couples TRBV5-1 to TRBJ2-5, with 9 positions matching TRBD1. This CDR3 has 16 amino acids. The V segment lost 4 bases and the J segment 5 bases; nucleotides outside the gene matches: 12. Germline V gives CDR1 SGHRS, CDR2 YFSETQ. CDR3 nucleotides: TGCGCCAGCAGCCGAATCTCGGGACAGGGTGAGGAGACCCAGTACTTC. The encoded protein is CASSRISGQGEETQYF.

The CDR3: CASSLDIRDTEAFF. CDR3 DNA: TGTGCCAGCAGCTTAGATATCCGGGACACTGAAGCTTTCTTT. The chain links TRBV7-2 to TRBJ1-1; no reliable D call. Looked up from germline, CDR1 is SGHTA and CDR2 is FQGNSA. This CDR3 is built from 14 residues. Trimming removed 1 base from V and 3 bases from J, with 9 bases in between.

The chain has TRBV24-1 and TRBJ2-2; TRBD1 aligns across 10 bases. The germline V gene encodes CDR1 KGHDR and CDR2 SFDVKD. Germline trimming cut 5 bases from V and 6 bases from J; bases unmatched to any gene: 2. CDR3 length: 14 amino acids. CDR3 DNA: TGTGCCACCAGTGGTGGACAGGGGGCCGGGGAGCTGTTTTTT. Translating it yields CATSGGQGAGELFF.

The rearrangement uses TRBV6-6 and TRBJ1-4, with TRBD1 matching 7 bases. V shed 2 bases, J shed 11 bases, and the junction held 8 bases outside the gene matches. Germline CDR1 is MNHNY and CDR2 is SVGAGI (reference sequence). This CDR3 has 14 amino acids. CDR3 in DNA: TGTGCCAGCAGTTACGAGAGGGGGCTAGGGAAACTGTTTTTT. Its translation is CASSYERGLGKLFF.

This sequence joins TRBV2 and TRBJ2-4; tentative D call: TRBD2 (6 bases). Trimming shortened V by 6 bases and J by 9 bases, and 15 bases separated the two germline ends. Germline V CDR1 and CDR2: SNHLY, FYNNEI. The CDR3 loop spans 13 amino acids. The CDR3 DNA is TGTGCCAGCAGGGTCCAGCTGGGGGGCATTCAGTACTTC. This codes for CASRVQLGGIQYF.

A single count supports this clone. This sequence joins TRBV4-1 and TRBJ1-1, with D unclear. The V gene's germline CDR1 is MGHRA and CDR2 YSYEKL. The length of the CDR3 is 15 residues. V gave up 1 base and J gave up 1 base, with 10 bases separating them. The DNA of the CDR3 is TGCGCCAGCAGCCAAGGGGGAGCGGCGAACACTGAAGCTTTCTTT. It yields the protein CASSQGGAANTEAFF.